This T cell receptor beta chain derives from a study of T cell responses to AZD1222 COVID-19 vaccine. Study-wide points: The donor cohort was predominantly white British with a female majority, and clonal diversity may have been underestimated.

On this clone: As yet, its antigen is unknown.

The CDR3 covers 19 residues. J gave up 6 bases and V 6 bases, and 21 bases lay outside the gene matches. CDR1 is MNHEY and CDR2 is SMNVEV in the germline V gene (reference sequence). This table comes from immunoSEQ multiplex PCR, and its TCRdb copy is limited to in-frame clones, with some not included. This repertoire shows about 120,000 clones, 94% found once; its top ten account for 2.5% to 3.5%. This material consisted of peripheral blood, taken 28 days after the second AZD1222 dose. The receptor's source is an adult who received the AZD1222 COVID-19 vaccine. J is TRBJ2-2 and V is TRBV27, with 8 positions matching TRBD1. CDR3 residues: CASRGGTGRFRRHPGELFF. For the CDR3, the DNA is TGTGCCAGCAGGGGCGGGACAGGTCGATTTCGACGACACCCCGGGGAGCTGTTTTTT.